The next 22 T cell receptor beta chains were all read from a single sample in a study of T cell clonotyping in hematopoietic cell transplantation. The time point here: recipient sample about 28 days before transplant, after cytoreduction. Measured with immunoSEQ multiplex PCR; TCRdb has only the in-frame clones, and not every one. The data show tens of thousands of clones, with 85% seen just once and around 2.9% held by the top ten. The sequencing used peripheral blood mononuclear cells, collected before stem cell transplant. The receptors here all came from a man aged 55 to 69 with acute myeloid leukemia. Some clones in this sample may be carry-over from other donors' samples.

The CDR3 DNA reads TGTGCCAGCAGCCAAGTCGGGCCCCTCGAGCAGTACTTC. Protein sequence: CASSQVGPLEQYF. The chain joins TRBV14 to TRBJ2-7, with D uncertain. The CDR3 runs 13 residues. Trimming pared 1 base from V and 6 bases from J, leaving 10 bases between. CDR1 SGHDN and CDR2 FVKESK come from the germline V gene.

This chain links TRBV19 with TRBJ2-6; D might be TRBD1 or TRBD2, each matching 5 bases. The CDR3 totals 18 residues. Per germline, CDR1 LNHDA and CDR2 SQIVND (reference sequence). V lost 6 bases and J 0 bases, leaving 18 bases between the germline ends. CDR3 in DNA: TGTGCCAGTAGCTCACGGGGCAGGACATTCTCTGGGGCCAACGTCCTGACTTTC. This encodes CASSSRGRTFSGANVLTF.

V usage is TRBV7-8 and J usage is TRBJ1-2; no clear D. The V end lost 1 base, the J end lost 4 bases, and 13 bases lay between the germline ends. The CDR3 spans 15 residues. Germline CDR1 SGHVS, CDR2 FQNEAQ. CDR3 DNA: TGTGCCAGCAGCTTAGTTGCGGGATTCAGCTATGGCTACACCTTC. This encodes CASSLVAGFSYGYTF.

CDR3 in amino acids: CASSQSFSYEQYF. In nucleotides, the CDR3 is TGTGCCAGCAGCCAAAGCTTCTCCTACGAGCAGTACTTC. The V and J genes are TRBV4-2 and TRBJ2-7, with D hard to call. V shed 2 bases and J shed 0 bases, with 5 bases lying between them. Germline V CDR1 and CDR2: LGHNA, YNFKEQ. CDR3 size: 13 residues.

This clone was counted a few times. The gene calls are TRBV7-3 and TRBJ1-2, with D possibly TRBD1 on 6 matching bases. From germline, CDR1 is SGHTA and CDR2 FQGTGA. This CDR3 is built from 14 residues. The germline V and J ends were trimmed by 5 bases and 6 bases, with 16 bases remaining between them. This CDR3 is CASSVDGTSHGYTF. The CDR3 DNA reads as TGTGCCAGCAGCGTTGATGGGACAAGTCATGGCTACACCTTC.

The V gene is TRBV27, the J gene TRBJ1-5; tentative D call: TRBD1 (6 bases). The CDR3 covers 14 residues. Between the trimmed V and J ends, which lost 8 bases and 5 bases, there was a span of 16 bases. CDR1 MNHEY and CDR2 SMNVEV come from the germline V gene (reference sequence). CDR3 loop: CASGGGDNYQPQHF. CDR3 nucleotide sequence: TGTGCCAGCGGGGGAGGGGACAACTATCAGCCCCAGCATTTT.

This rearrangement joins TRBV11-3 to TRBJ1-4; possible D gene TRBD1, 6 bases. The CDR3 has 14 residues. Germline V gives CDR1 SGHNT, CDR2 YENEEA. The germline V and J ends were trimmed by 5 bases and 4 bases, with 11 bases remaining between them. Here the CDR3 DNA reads TGTGCCAGCAGCCGCGGACAGAATAATGAAAAACTGTTTTTT. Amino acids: CASSRGQNNEKLFF.

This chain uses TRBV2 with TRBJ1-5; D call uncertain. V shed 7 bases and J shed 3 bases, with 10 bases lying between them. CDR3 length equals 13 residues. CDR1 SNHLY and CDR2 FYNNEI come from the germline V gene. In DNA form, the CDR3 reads TGTGCCAGCACAGGCGGCTCCAATCAGCCCCAGCATTTT. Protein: CASTGGSNQPQHF.

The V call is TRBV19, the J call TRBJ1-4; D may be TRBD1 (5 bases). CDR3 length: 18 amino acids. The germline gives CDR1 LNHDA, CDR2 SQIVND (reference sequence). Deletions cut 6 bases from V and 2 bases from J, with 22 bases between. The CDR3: CASSPLSLQGLTNEKLFF. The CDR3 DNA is TGTGCCAGTAGCCCACTGAGCCTTCAGGGTTTGACTAATGAAAAACTGTTTTTT.

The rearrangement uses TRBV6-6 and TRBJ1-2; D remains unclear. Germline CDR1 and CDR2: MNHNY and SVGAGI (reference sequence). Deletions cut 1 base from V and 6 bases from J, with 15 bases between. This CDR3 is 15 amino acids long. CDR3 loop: CASSYYNARRHGYTF. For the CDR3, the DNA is TGTGCCAGCAGTTACTATAACGCACGGCGGCATGGCTACACCTTC.

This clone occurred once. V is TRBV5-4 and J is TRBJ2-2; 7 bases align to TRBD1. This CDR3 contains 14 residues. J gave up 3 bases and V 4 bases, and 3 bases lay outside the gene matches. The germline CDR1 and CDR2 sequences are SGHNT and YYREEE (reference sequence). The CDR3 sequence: CASSEGQYTGELFF. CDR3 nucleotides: TGTGCCAGCAGCGAGGGACAGTACACCGGGGAGCTGTTTTTT. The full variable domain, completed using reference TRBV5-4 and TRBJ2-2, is ETGVTQSPTHLIKTRGQQVTLRCSSQSGHNTVSWYQQALGQGPQFIFQYYREEENGRGNFPPRFSGLQFPNYSSELNVNALELDDSALYLCASSEGQYTGELFFGEGSRLTVL.

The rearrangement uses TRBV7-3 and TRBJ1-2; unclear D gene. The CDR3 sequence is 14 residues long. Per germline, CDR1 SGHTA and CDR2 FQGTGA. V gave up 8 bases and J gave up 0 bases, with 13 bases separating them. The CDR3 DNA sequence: TGTGCCAGCGCCGCGTGGGAGCCTAACTATGGCTACACCTTC. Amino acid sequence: CASAAWEPNYGYTF.

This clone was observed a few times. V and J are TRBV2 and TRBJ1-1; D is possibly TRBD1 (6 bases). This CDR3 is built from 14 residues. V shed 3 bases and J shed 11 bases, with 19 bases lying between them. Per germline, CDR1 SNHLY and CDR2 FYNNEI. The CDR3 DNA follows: TGTGCCAGCAGTGAGCGGGACACAGGTACGGGGGCTTTCTTT. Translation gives CASSERDTGTGAFF.

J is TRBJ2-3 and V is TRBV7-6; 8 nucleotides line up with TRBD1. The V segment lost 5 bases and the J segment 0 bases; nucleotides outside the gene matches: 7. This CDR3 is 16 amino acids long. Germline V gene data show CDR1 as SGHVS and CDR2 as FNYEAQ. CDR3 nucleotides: TGTGCCAGCAGCCCGGACAGGGCCAGAAGCACAGATACGCAGTATTTT. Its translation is CASSPDRARSTDTQYF.

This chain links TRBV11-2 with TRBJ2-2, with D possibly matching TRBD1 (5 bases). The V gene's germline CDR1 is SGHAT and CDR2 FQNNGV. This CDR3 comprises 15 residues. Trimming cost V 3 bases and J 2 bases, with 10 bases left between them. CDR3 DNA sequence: TGTGCCAGCAGCTTGCAGGGATATAACACCGGGGAGCTGTTTTTT. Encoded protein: CASSLQGYNTGELFF.

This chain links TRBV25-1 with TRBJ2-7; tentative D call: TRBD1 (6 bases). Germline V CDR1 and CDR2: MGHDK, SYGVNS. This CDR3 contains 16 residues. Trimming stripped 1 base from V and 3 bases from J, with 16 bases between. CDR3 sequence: CASSESLGGGNYEQYF. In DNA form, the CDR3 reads TGTGCCAGCAGTGAATCGCTAGGGGGTGGTAACTACGAGCAGTACTTC.

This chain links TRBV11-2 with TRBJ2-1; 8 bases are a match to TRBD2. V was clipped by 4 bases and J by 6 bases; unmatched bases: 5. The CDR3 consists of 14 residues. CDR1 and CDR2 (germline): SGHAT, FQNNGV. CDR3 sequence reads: CASSSSGTSNEQFF. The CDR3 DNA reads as TGTGCCAGCAGCTCTTCCGGGACTAGCAATGAGCAGTTCTTC.

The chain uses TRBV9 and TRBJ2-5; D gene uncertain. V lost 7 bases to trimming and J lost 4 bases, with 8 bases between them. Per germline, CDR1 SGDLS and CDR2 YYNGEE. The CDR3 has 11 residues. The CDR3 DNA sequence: TGTGCCAGCTCGGTTACAGAGACCCAGTACTTC. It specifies CASSVTETQYF.

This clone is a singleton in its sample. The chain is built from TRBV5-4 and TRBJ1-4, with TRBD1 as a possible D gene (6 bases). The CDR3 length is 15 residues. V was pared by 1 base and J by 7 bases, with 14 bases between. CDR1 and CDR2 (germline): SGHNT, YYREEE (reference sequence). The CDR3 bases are TGTGCCAGCAGCTTGCGGCAGGGGCGGGGTGAAAAACTGTTTTTT. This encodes CASSLRQGRGEKLFF.

The CDR3 region has the DNA TGTGCCAGCAGTTCCCCCTCCCGGGAGCAGTACTTC. Residues: CASSSPSREQYF. This chain links TRBV28 with TRBJ2-7; D ambiguous. The CDR3 length is 12 residues. Between the trimmed V and J ends, which lost 4 bases and 7 bases, there was a span of 11 bases. CDR1 and CDR2 from the germline V gene are MDHEN and SYDVKM.

CDR3 protein: CASSVGVVLAVLNTGELFF. The CDR3 DNA reads as TGTGCCAGCAGCGTAGGGGTTGTACTAGCGGTTCTCAACACCGGGGAGCTGTTTTTT. The rearrangement links TRBV9 to TRBJ2-2, with 8 bases aligning to TRBD2. Germline CDR1 reads SGDLS; CDR2 reads YYNGEE. The trim removed 0 bases at V and 2 bases at J, leaving 12 bases unmatched. CDR3 length equals 19 residues.

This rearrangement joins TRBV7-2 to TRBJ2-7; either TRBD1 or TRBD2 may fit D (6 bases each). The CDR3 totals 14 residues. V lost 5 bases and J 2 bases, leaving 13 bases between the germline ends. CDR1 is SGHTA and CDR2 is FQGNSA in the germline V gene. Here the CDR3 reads CASSRRGMTYEQYF. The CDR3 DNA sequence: TGTGCCAGCAGCCGGAGGGGGATGACCTACGAGCAGTACTTC.